The 17 T cell receptor beta chains below all came from one sample that was sequenced in a study of shared clonotypes between healthy human individuals. Naive CD8 cells lacked CD45RO, underwent positive selection for CCR7 and left out terminally differentiated effector memory CD45RA+ cells. This table comes from immunoSEQ multiplex PCR, and its TCRdb copy is limited to in-frame clones, with some not included. The sample includes millions of clones, approximately 94% of them seen just once. Material: naive CD8+ T cells from PBMCs. The receptors here all came from a young man in good health. Some clones in this sample may be carry-over from other donors' samples.

This clone is a singleton in its sample. The chain recombines TRBV28 with TRBJ2-5; 13 bases match TRBD2. Germline lookup yields CDR1 MDHEN and CDR2 SYDVKM. Trimming took 5 bases from V and 5 from J; bases not matched to a gene: 5. The CDR3 length is 15 residues. The CDR3 is CASSLRLAGGETQYF. The CDR3 region has the DNA TGTGCCAGCAGTCTAAGACTAGCGGGAGGTGAGACCCAGTACTTC. Together with reference TRBV28 and TRBJ2-5, the CDR3 gives the full variable domain: DVKVTQSSRYLVKRTGEKVFLECVQDMDHENMFWYRQDPGLGLRLIYFSYDVKMKEKGDIPEGYSVSREKKERFSLILESASTNQTSMYLCASSLRLAGGETQYFGPGTRLLVL.

The chain employs TRBV27 and TRBJ2-3; 10 bases agree with TRBD2. V was clipped by 7 bases and J by 6 bases; unmatched bases: 7. This CDR3 spans 14 amino acids. The germline V gene has CDR1 MNHEY and CDR2 SMNVEV (reference sequence). CDR3 sequence reads: CASTNLAGDDTQYF. CDR3 bases: TGTGCCAGCACAAACCTAGCGGGAGACGATACGCAGTATTTT.

The genes are TRBV7-2 and TRBJ1-1, with 7 nucleotides matching TRBD1. Germline-derived CDR1 and CDR2 are SGHTA and FQGNSA. CDR3 length: 15 residues. V gave up 5 bases and J gave up 1 base; unmatched junction bases: 7. CDR3 region: CASSRTGQQNTEAFF. The CDR3 DNA sequence: TGTGCCAGCAGCAGAACGGGACAGCAGAACACTGAAGCTTTCTTT.

The rearrangement joins TRBV10-3 to TRBJ2-7, with TRBD2 matching 7 bases. CDR3 length equals 19 residues. Germline assignment: CDR1 ENHRY and CDR2 SYGVKD. With 6 bases clipped from V and 3 bases from J, the junction kept 23 bases outside the gene matches. The CDR3, as DNA: TGTGCCATCAGCGAACGGGACTACACTAAACCACTCCCCCACTACGAGCAGTACTTC. It codes for CAISERDYTKPLPHYEQYF.

The chain links TRBV7-9 to TRBJ1-5; D uncertain. The CDR3 has 13 residues. V was clipped by 5 bases and J by 6 bases, with 11 bases between them. The V gene's germline CDR1 is SEHNR and CDR2 FQNEAQ (reference sequence). The CDR3 sequence is CASSPKGSQPQHF. The DNA for the CDR3 is TGTGCCAGCAGCCCTAAAGGGTCTCAGCCCCAGCATTTT.

The chain is built from TRBV28 and TRBJ2-7; 9 nucleotides match TRBD1. Germline V gene lookup returns CDR1 MDHEN and CDR2 SYDVKM. CDR3 length equals 15 residues. The junction had 7 bases not matched to a gene; V was cut back by 6 bases and J by 1 base. DNA for the CDR3: TGTGCCAGCAGCCTAGACAGGGGGATGTCCTACGAGCAGTACTTC. Protein product: CASSLDRGMSYEQYF.

The chain employs TRBV4-1 and TRBJ2-7, with 10 bases lining up with TRBD1. Germline V CDR1 and CDR2: MGHRA, YSYEKL. Trimming at V came to 6 bases and at J to 2 bases, leaving 7 bases not matched to a gene. This CDR3 is built from 15 residues. The CDR3 here is CASRGPGTGAYEQYF. The CDR3 region has the DNA TGCGCCAGCAGAGGTCCGGGGACAGGGGCCTACGAGCAGTACTTC.

The chain uses TRBV4-2 and TRBJ2-1; 9 bases are a match to TRBD2. V lost 1 base to trimming and J lost 6 bases; unmatched junction nucleotides: 7. CDR1 and CDR2 (germline): LGHNA, YNFKEQ. This CDR3 is built from 16 residues. The chain's CDR3 is CASSQVLPGLANEQFF. CDR3 nucleotides: TGTGCCAGCAGCCAAGTCCTCCCGGGACTAGCCAATGAGCAGTTCTTC.

CDR3 sequence (DNA): TGTGCCTTAAGACGCAACGAGGGGACGGCGTACTTC. It is translated as CALRRNEGTAYF. This rearrangement joins TRBV2 to TRBJ2-5; D is possibly TRBD1 or TRBD2 (5 bases each). Germline V gene sequence: CDR1 SNHLY, CDR2 FYNNEI. The CDR3 contains 12 residues. V was pared by 11 bases and J by 13 bases, with 23 bases between. The full variable domain, with the rest looked up from reference TRBV2 and TRBJ2-5, is EPEVTQTPSHQVTQMGQEVILRCVPISNHLYFYWYRQILGQKVEFLVSFYNNEISEKSEIFDDQFSVERPDGSNFTLKIRSTKLEDSAMYFCALRRNEGTAYFGPGTRLLVL.

In DNA form, the CDR3 reads TGTGCCAGCAGTTATACGCCAGGGGCCGCCTCAGATACGCAGTATTTT. Protein sequence: CASSYTPGAASDTQYF. This chain connects TRBV27 to TRBJ2-3, with TRBD1 as a possible D gene (6 bases). The CDR3 is 16 amino acids. V gave up 4 bases and J gave up 4 bases, with 18 bases separating them. From germline, CDR1 is MNHEY and CDR2 SMNVEV (reference sequence).

The V and J genes are TRBV6-1 and TRBJ2-5; D possibly corresponds to TRBD2 (5 bases). CDR1 and CDR2 from the germline V gene are MNHNS and SASEGT. Trimming stripped 1 base from V and 4 bases from J, with 22 bases between. CDR3 length: 18 amino acids. The chain's CDR3 is CASSEELMSGRKVETQYF. CDR3 in DNA: TGTGCCAGCAGTGAAGAGCTCATGAGTGGGAGAAAGGTAGAGACCCAGTACTTC.

With respect to this clone: Other DNA variants within this sample encode the same CDR3. The rearrangement joins TRBV27 to TRBJ2-1; D is perhaps TRBD2 (5 bases). This CDR3 is 15 amino acids long. V was trimmed by 2 bases and J by 0 bases, leaving 8 bases between them. Germline CDR1 MNHEY, CDR2 SMNVEV (reference sequence). This CDR3 is CASSLRRSSYNEQFF. In DNA form, the CDR3 reads TGTGCCAGCAGTTTACGGAGGAGCTCCTACAATGAGCAGTTCTTC.

This chain links TRBV10-3 with TRBJ2-1, with unresolved D. V gave up 4 bases and J gave up 6 bases, with 13 bases separating them. This CDR3 spans 14 amino acids. Per germline, CDR1 ENHRY and CDR2 SYGVKD. This CDR3 reads CAISVSGLTNEQFF. The CDR3 region has the DNA TGTGCCATCAGTGTTTCTGGGCTTACCAATGAGCAGTTCTTC.

Comments on this clone: The sample carries other DNA sequences with the same CDR3. The V call is TRBV6-1, the J call TRBJ2-2, with D hard to call. The CDR3 sequence is 11 residues long. V was trimmed by 4 bases and J by 7 bases, leaving 4 bases between them. Germline CDR1 and CDR2: MNHNS and SASEGT. In DNA form, the CDR3 reads TGTGCCAGCAGTGCGGGCGGGGAGCTGTTTTTT. Its protein is CASSAGGELFF.

This clone was counted between two and nine times. The rearrangement links TRBV25-1 to TRBJ1-2; D perhaps matches TRBD1 (5 bases). The germline V and J ends were trimmed by 3 bases and 8 bases, with 10 bases remaining between them. There are 12 residues in the CDR3. Germline CDR1 reads MGHDK; CDR2 reads SYGVNS. This CDR3 is CASSDLTDGYTF. Here the CDR3 DNA reads TGTGCCAGCAGTGATCTGACAGACGGCTACACCTTC.

The chain is built from TRBV6-5 and TRBJ2-3; 9 positions agree with TRBD2. The length of the CDR3 is 16 residues. Per germline, CDR1 MNHEY and CDR2 SVGAGI. V lost 3 bases, J lost 5 bases, and 9 bases stayed unmatched. CDR3 in DNA: TGTGCCAGCAGTTATTTAGCGGGAGCCGCCGGAGATACGCAGTATTTT. Amino acid sequence: CASSYLAGAAGDTQYF.

This chain uses TRBV9 with TRBJ2-1; tentative D call: TRBD2 (6 bases). The CDR3 spans 15 residues. Germline V lookup: CDR1 SGDLS, CDR2 YYNGEE. Trimming shortened V by 0 bases and J by 4 bases, and 11 bases separated the two germline ends. CDR3 in amino acids: CASSVDNSGYNEQFF. Here the CDR3 DNA reads TGTGCCAGCAGCGTAGATAATAGCGGATACAATGAGCAGTTCTTC.